The 27 T cell receptor beta chains in this list originate from one sample, sequenced in a study of cytomegalovirus exposure and HLA in healthy donors (TCRdb year 2017). To prepare the library, the immunoSEQ multiplex PCR assay was applied. For the multiplex PCR, a mixture combining 60 forward primers for TCR Vbeta segments and 13 reverse primers for TCR Jbeta segments was used. Sourced from immuneACCESS, this table was stored by TCRdb with only in-frame sequences that have V and J called. A share of the clones is absent; for the studies checked, an unresolved V gene accounts for under half, and the remainder has no known explanation. The sample records roughly 200,000 clones, over 65% of which are singletons. The top ten clonotypes cover 1.5% to 2% of the sample. Sequenced material: PBMCs. Receptor source: a woman aged 25-40 years in good health and CMV-seronegative.

This chain uses TRBV5-1 with TRBJ2-6, with D tentatively TRBD2 (7 bases). The V end was cut by 5 bases, the J end by 4 bases, with 16 bases between. The CDR3 spans 16 residues. The germline CDR1 and CDR2 sequences are SGHRS and YFSETQ. This chain's CDR3 is CASSWIGGQGANVLTF. The DNA of the CDR3 is TGCGCCAGCAGTTGGATCGGGGGGCAGGGGGCCAACGTCCTGACTTTC.

This chain connects TRBV9 to TRBJ2-3; the match to TRBD1 covers 7 bases. Per the germline V gene, CDR1 is SGDLS and CDR2 is YYNGEE. The length of the CDR3 is 15 residues. Trimming took 3 bases from V and 3 from J; bases not matched to a gene: 7. DNA of the CDR3: TGTGCCAGCAGCGCCTCCGGGACAGTAACAGATACGCAGTATTTT. Translating it yields CASSASGTVTDTQYF.

The rearrangement uses TRBV11-2 and TRBJ2-7; 9 bases fit TRBD1. Germline loops: CDR1 SGHAT, CDR2 FQNNGV. The CDR3 extends over 14 amino acids. Trimming at V came to 3 bases and at J to 5 bases, leaving 5 bases not matched to a gene. The CDR3 is CASSFGTGTDEQYF. The CDR3 bases are TGTGCCAGCAGCTTTGGGACAGGGACGGACGAGCAGTACTTC.

The chain couples TRBV5-6 to TRBJ1-6, with D uncertain. CDR1 is SGHDT, CDR2 YYEEEE, per germline. The CDR3 has 14 residues. V dropped 2 bases and J dropped 6 bases, with 9 bases sitting between them. CDR3 nucleotide sequence: TGTGCCAGCAGCTTCTACAGCACTAATTCACCCCTCCACTTT. Its protein is CASSFYSTNSPLHF.

In the case of this clone: At the DNA level, this CDR3 is encoded by other sequences in the same sample as well. The V call is TRBV18, the J call TRBJ2-5; D may be TRBD1 (6 bases). The CDR3 has 13 residues. CDR1 is KGHSH and CDR2 is LQKENI in the germline V gene. V gave up 2 bases and J gave up 5 bases, with 9 bases separating them. For the CDR3, the DNA is TGTGCCAGCTCACCAGGGGGCGGGGAGACCCAGTACTTC. It is translated as CASSPGGGETQYF. The variable domain in full, completed from reference TRBV18 and TRBJ2-5, reads NAGVMQNPRHLVRRRGQEARLRCSPMKGHSHVYWYRQLPEEGLKFMVYLQKENIIDESGMPKERFSAEFPKEGPSILRIQQVVRGDSAAYFCASSPGGGETQYFGPGTRLLVL.

This clone appeared a few times. V and J are TRBV6-5 and TRBJ2-6; D may be TRBD2 (5 bases). Germline V CDR1 and CDR2: MNHEY, SVGAGI. V was shortened by 0 bases and J by 1 base, with 7 bases between the two germline ends. The CDR3 is made up of 16 amino acids. This CDR3 reads CASSYSGGSGANVLTF. The CDR3 nucleotides are TGTGCCAGCAGTTACTCAGGAGGTTCTGGGGCCAACGTCCTGACTTTC.

This rearrangement joins TRBV5-1 to TRBJ2-3; TRBD2 aligns across 9 bases. The CDR3 has 16 residues. Unmatched junction bases numbered 7, after V lost 0 bases and J lost 5 bases. Germline V gene data show CDR1 as SGHRS and CDR2 as YFSETQ. For the CDR3, the DNA is TGCGCCAGCAGCTTGGCGTCGGCGGGGGGGCAAGATACGCAGTATTTT. Its translation: CASSLASAGGQDTQYF.

This chain joins TRBV27 and TRBJ2-7, with D perhaps matching TRBD1 (7 bases). Germline V CDR1 and CDR2: MNHEY, SMNVEV (reference sequence). The V end lost 3 bases, the J end lost 3 bases, and 15 bases lay between the germline ends. This CDR3 is built from 15 residues. The CDR3 loop is CASSFLQQGGYEQYF. Here the CDR3 DNA reads TGTGCCAGCAGTTTCCTCCAGCAGGGGGGCTACGAGCAGTACTTC.

The chain links TRBV10-1 to TRBJ2-3; TRBD2 matches 13 bases. This CDR3 comprises 20 residues. The V segment lost 3 bases and the J segment 3 bases; nucleotides outside the gene matches: 15. The germline CDR1 and CDR2 sequences are WNHNN and SYGVQD (reference sequence). CDR3 amino acids: CASSEHTRGLAGESTDTQYF. CDR3 in DNA: TGCGCCAGCAGTGAACACACACGAGGACTAGCGGGAGAGAGTACAGATACGCAGTATTTT.

J is TRBJ2-7 and V is TRBV27, with 7 bases that match TRBD1. The CDR3 extends over 14 amino acids. The germline V gene encodes CDR1 MNHEY and CDR2 SMNVEV (reference sequence). Unmatched junction bases numbered 10, after V lost 6 bases and J lost 5 bases. The CDR3: CASSSDRVADEQYF. Written as DNA, the CDR3 is TGTGCCAGCAGCTCCGACAGGGTGGCCGACGAGCAGTACTTC.

The sample holds a few counts of this clone. The CDR3 protein is CASSFQRGKYYF. The CDR3 bases are TGTGCCAGCAGCTTCCAAAGGGGAAAGTACTACTTC. This rearrangement joins TRBV7-9 to TRBJ2-5; tentatively, D is TRBD1 (5 bases). The length of the CDR3 is 12 residues. Germline V lookup: CDR1 SEHNR, CDR2 FQNEAQ (reference sequence). The ends were cut back, 3 bases at V and 14 bases at J, with 16 bases in the middle.

The chain joins TRBV18 to TRBJ2-3; D gene ambiguous. CDR3 length: 14 amino acids. The germline V and J ends were trimmed by 5 bases and 1 base, with 10 bases remaining between them. The V gene's germline CDR1 is KGHSH and CDR2 LQKENI. CDR3 amino acids: CASSARQGTDTQYF. Here the CDR3 DNA reads TGTGCCAGCTCAGCCCGACAAGGCACAGATACGCAGTATTTT.

This clone occurred once. The V and J genes are TRBV4-2 and TRBJ2-3; TRBD2 matches 8 bases. This CDR3 spans 17 amino acids. The germline gives CDR1 LGHNA, CDR2 YNFKEQ. With V trimmed by 0 bases and J by 3 bases, 8 bases remained unmatched. CDR3 DNA: TGTGCCAGCAGCCAAGATACGGCGGGAGGCGGGACAGATACGCAGTATTTT. Protein product: CASSQDTAGGGTDTQYF.

The V call is TRBV12-2, the J call TRBJ2-3; the DNA was not used to check the table's D call, TRBD2. TRBV12-2 represents a pseudogene. The CDR3 covers 20 residues. The chain's CDR3 is CASRRKSGTTTGSSTDTQYF. The CDR3 nucleotides read TGTGCAAGTCGCCGTAAAAGCGGGACAACGACAGGATCTAGCACAGATACGCAGTATTTT.

CDR3 in DNA: TGCGCCAGCAGCCAAGCCTTCGGGACAGGGGTAACCTACGAGCAGTACTTC. The encoded protein is CASSQAFGTGVTYEQYF. The chain couples TRBV4-1 to TRBJ2-7; TRBD1 matches 10 bases. V lost 1 base to trimming and J lost 2 bases; unmatched junction nucleotides: 8. The CDR3 runs 17 residues. Germline V lookup: CDR1 MGHRA, CDR2 YSYEKL.

To note about this clone: One end of the junction does not line up with germline, which may come from a read error. The genes are TRBV5-5 and TRBJ2-7; the D gene is possibly TRBD1 (5 bases). The CDR3 contains 15 residues. CDR1 SGHKS and CDR2 YYEKEE come from the germline V gene (reference sequence). For the CDR3, the DNA is TGTGCCAGCAGCTTGGCGAGACAGAGTTCCTTCGAGCAGTACTTC. Translation gives CASSLARQSSFEQYF.

The chain is built from TRBV21-1 and TRBJ1-1; the table names TRBD1, a call not compared with the DNA. TRBV21-1 is tagged as a pseudogene. This CDR3 region has 18 residues. CDR3 in DNA: TGTGCCAGCAGCAAAGGAGAGGTAAGGGGGCAGTTCGGTGTTGAAGCTTTCTTT. Translation: CASSKGEVRGQFGVEAFF.

V gene TRBV5-4 combines with J gene TRBJ2-7; no firm D call. This CDR3 contains 12 residues. V was shortened by 4 bases and J by 4 bases, with 9 bases between the two germline ends. CDR1 and CDR2 (germline): SGHNT, YYREEE (reference sequence). The DNA of the CDR3 is TGTGCCAGCAGCCTCAACAGTTACGAGCAGTACTTC. Protein product: CASSLNSYEQYF.

The J gene is TRBJ1-1, the V gene TRBV10-3; possibly TRBD1 for D (6 bases). Germline assignment: CDR1 ENHRY and CDR2 SYGVKD. V lost 0 bases, J lost 0 bases, and 14 bases lay in between. CDR3 length equals 17 residues. CDR3 DNA sequence: TGTGCCATCAGTGAGTCCAGACGTACAGGGTTGAACACTGAAGCTTTCTTT. It yields the protein CAISESRRTGLNTEAFF.

This clone was seen a few times. This chain links TRBV7-9 with TRBJ2-3; a possible D gene is TRBD2 (5 bases). Trimming pared 5 bases from V and 3 bases from J, leaving 12 bases between. Germline CDR1 is SEHNR and CDR2 is FQNEAQ (reference sequence). The CDR3 length is 14 residues. The CDR3 nucleotides are TGTGCCAGCAGCGAAGGAGGTTTTACAGATACGCAGTATTTT. Residues: CASSEGGFTDTQYF. The variable domain in full, with the rest retrieved from reference TRBV7-9 and TRBJ2-3, is DTGVSQNPRHKITKRGQNVTFRCDPISEHNRLYWYRQTLGQGPEFLTYFQNEAQLEKSRLLSDRFSAERPKGSFSTLEIQRTEQGDSAMYLCASSEGGFTDTQYFGPGTRLTVL.

The genes are TRBV2 and TRBJ1-6; the D is unclear. Trimming cost V 4 bases and J 6 bases, with 4 bases left between them. The CDR3 runs 12 residues. Germline-derived CDR1 and CDR2 are SNHLY and FYNNEI. CDR3 region: CASSGPNSPLHF. The CDR3 DNA reads TGTGCCAGCAGTGGGCCTAATTCACCCCTCCACTTT.

This clone was counted a single time. The chain uses TRBV6-1 and TRBJ1-1; D not certain. The ends were cut back, 6 bases at V and 1 base at J, with 9 bases in the middle. This CDR3 region has 13 residues. Germline V lookup: CDR1 MNHNS, CDR2 SASEGT. CDR3 protein: CASSLSWNTEAFF. CDR3 bases: TGTGCCAGCAGCCTAAGTTGGAACACTGAAGCTTTCTTT.

The chain couples TRBV19 to TRBJ1-5, with 7 bases matching TRBD1. CDR3 length: 19 amino acids. From germline, CDR1 is LNHDA and CDR2 SQIVND (reference sequence). The junction had 16 bases not matched to a gene; V was cut back by 3 bases and J by 2 bases. CDR3 region: CASSISPIQGYFGNQPQHF. CDR3 coding DNA: TGTGCCAGTAGTATCTCCCCGATACAGGGGTACTTCGGCAATCAGCCCCAGCATTTT.

The V and J genes are TRBV5-4 and TRBJ2-6; TRBD1 matches at 8 bases. Germline values: CDR1 SGHNT, CDR2 YYREEE (reference sequence). V gave up 5 bases and J gave up 3 bases; unmatched junction bases: 10. The CDR3 is made up of 17 amino acids. CDR3 coding DNA: TGTGCCAGCAGAACCGGGACAGGTGGGGTTGGGGCCAACGTCCTGACTTTC. It translates to CASRTGTGGVGANVLTF.

For this clone: One end of the junction varies from germline; a read error may be responsible. The chain employs TRBV7-7 and TRBJ2-7, with a possible D match to TRBD2 (5 bases). CDR1 SSHAT and CDR2 FNYEAQ come from the germline V gene (reference sequence). The CDR3 runs to 14 residues. Here the CDR3 reads CASSLGLGSDEQYF. The CDR3 DNA is TGTGCTAGCAGTTTGGGATTGGGGAGTGACGAGCAGTACTTC.

The V and J genes are TRBV18 and TRBJ2-7; TRBD1 is a possible D gene (6 bases). CDR3 size: 15 residues. V lost 4 bases and J 3 bases, leaving 16 bases between the germline ends. Germline values: CDR1 KGHSH, CDR2 LQKENI. CDR3 in DNA: TGTGCCAGCTCACTAGGACAGTCGCGACACTACGAGCAGTACTTC. Its protein product is CASSLGQSRHYEQYF.

This chain links TRBV30 with TRBJ1-1; D is possibly TRBD1 (5 bases). The CDR3 totals 14 residues. V was cut by 5 bases and J by 6 bases, with 19 bases left in between. Germline assignment: CDR1 GTSNPN and CDR2 SVGIG (reference sequence). For the CDR3, the DNA is TGTGCCTGGGGAGGGAAGGGGCCGGGGGCTGAAGCTTTCTTT. Translation: CAWGGKGPGAEAFF.